The next 25 T cell receptor beta chains were all read from a single sample in a study of T cell repertoires in cytomegalovirus infection. TCRdb fed the reads into MiXCR, producing one record per CDR3 protein. The table includes around 740,000 distinct CDR3 sequences, less than 40% detected once. The specimen sequenced was PBMCs. The receptor set was obtained from a human donor in good health (CMV status not recorded). Some clones in this sample may be carry-over from other donors' samples.

J is TRBJ2-5 and V is TRBV25-1, with TRBD2 as a possible D gene (6 bases). The CDR3 extends over 15 amino acids. Trimming took off 4 bases at V and 0 bases at J, with 12 bases between the two ends. The germline V gene has CDR1 MGHDK and CDR2 SYGVNS. The CDR3 region is CASSVGGMDQETQYF. In DNA, the CDR3 is TGTGCCAGCAGTGTCGGCGGGATGGACCAAGAGACCCAGTACTTC.

This clonotype showed up many times. This chain links TRBV7-2 with TRBJ2-3; a weak D match, TRBD2 (6 bases). Per germline, CDR1 SGHTA and CDR2 FQGNSA. The V gene lost 1 base and the J gene lost 1 base, with 12 bases spanning the gap. The CDR3 spans 16 residues. The CDR3 protein is CASSLEKGGGTDTQYF. The CDR3 DNA sequence: TGTGCCAGCAGCTTAGAAAAGGGAGGAGGCACAGATACGCAGTATTTT.

On this clonotype itself: Since a much larger clone is just one base distant, this may be a read error. This sequence joins TRBV7-9 and TRBJ2-7; possibly TRBD1 or TRBD2 for D (5 bases each). The CDR3 length is 15 residues. The germline CDR1 and CDR2 sequences are SEHNR and FQNEAQ (reference sequence). The CDR3 loop is CASNLGTESSYEQYF. The CDR3 DNA reads as TGTGCCAGCAACTTAGGGACGGAGAGCTCCTACGAGCAGTACTTC.

The CDR3 loop reads CASSRQGTSQPQHF. Here the CDR3 DNA reads TGTGCCAGCAGTAGACAGGGGACTAGTCAGCCCCAGCATTTT. This sequence joins TRBV27 and TRBJ1-5; TRBD1 aligns across 8 bases. The CDR3 is made up of 14 amino acids. The junction had 6 bases not matched to a gene; V was cut back by 5 bases and J by 6 bases. Per the germline V gene, CDR1 is MNHEY and CDR2 is SMNVEV (reference sequence).

The V gene is TRBV10-3, the J gene TRBJ1-6, with TRBD1 identical over 9 bases. Trimming removed 5 bases from V and 9 bases from J; junction bases left unmatched: 14. The V gene's germline CDR1 is ENHRY and CDR2 SYGVKD. The CDR3 totals 17 residues. CDR3 amino acids: CAISYGGMGQGGSPLHF. CDR3 nucleotides: TGTGCCATCAGTTATGGAGGAATGGGACAGGGTGGTTCACCCCTCCACTTT.

Comment on this clonotype: At one boundary the junction diverges from the germline segment, which might be a read error. This sequence joins TRBV20-1 and TRBJ2-1; the D is unclear. The CDR3 runs to 10 residues. Germline V gives CDR1 DFQATT, CDR2 SNEGSKA (reference sequence). CDR3 sequence (DNA): TGCAGTGCTAGAAAAACCGAACAGTCCTTC. Translating it yields CSARKTEQSF.

This chain joins TRBV6-6 and TRBJ2-5; D possibly corresponds to TRBD1 (6 bases). Germline V gives CDR1 MNHNY, CDR2 SVGAGI (reference sequence). The length of the CDR3 is 13 residues. With 7 bases removed from V and 4 bases from J, the gap between germline ends came to 13 bases. The CDR3 spells CASTTGWRETQYF. In nucleotides, the CDR3 is TGTGCCAGCACTACAGGGTGGAGAGAGACCCAGTACTTC.

The rearrangement joins TRBV19 to TRBJ1-1; D might be TRBD1 (6 bases). Trimming took off 5 bases at V and 5 bases at J, with 12 bases between the two ends. The CDR3 is 13 amino acids. Germline assignment: CDR1 LNHDA and CDR2 SQIVND (reference sequence). Here the CDR3 reads CASSFTGLTEAFF. CDR3 nucleotides: TGTGCCAGTAGTTTTACAGGGTTAACTGAAGCTTTCTTT.

The V call is TRBV7-4, the J call TRBJ2-7; 7 bases map to TRBD1. The J segment lost 4 bases and the V segment lost 5 bases, leaving 8 bases of the junction unmatched. Germline CDR1 is SGHVT and CDR2 is SQSDAQ. This CDR3 has 14 amino acids. CDR3 nucleotides: TGTGCCAGCAGCCTAGGGACAGATGGTTACGAGCAGTACTTC. Translating it yields CASSLGTDGYEQYF.

The chain has TRBV28 and TRBJ2-7; no reliable D call. The CDR3 has 15 residues. From germline, CDR1 is MDHEN and CDR2 SYDVKM. V lost 3 bases and J lost 0, with 12 bases in between. CDR3 protein: CASSLSRLTSYEQYF. The CDR3 DNA is TGTGCCAGCAGTTTGTCGCGGCTAACCTCCTACGAGCAGTACTTC.

V and J are TRBV11-3 and TRBJ2-1; D ambiguous. The germline CDR1 and CDR2 sequences are SGHNT and YENEEA. Trimming shortened V by 10 bases and J by 0 bases, and 25 bases separated the two germline ends. The CDR3 contains 18 residues. The CDR3 bases are TGTGCCAACCTTTCGCCCCTAAGCGCAAAGAGCTCCTACAATGAGCAGTTCTTC. It encodes CANLSPLSAKSSYNEQFF.

The V and J genes are TRBV6-2 or TRBV6-3 and TRBJ2-1, with 9 bases that match TRBD1. The CDR3 spans 15 residues. V was clipped by 7 bases and J by 6 bases; unmatched bases: 10. The germline CDR1 and CDR2 sequences are MNHEY and SVGEGT. The CDR3 coding sequence is TGTGCCAGCATACAAGGACAGGGGTTTATCAATGAGCAGTTCTTC. Translation gives CASIQGQGFINEQFF.

This clonotype was counted at least ten times. The chain recombines TRBV18 with TRBJ2-7, with D perhaps TRBD2 (5 bases). With 4 bases removed from V and 6 bases from J, the gap between germline ends came to 13 bases. This CDR3 region has 13 residues. CDR1 KGHSH and CDR2 LQKENI come from the germline V gene. This CDR3 reads CASSRKDGSEQYF. CDR3 nucleotides: TGTGCCAGCTCACGAAAAGATGGGAGCGAGCAGTACTTC.

This clonotype was counted many times. The V and J genes are TRBV7-3 and TRBJ2-1, with D possibly matching TRBD1 (6 bases). Trimming stripped 5 bases from V and 0 bases from J, with 14 bases between. Germline V gene lookup returns CDR1 SGHTA and CDR2 FQGTGA. CDR3 length equals 16 residues. Here the CDR3 DNA reads TGTGCCAGCAGCCTTCGGACAGCGAGCTCCTACAATGAGCAGTTCTTC. Amino acids: CASSLRTASSYNEQFF.

The rearrangement joins TRBV7-3 to TRBJ1-4; 7 bases align to TRBD1. Germline loops: CDR1 SGHTA, CDR2 FQGTGA. J lost 6 bases, V lost 9 bases, and 13 bases had no gene match. The CDR3 totals 15 residues. The CDR3 DNA reads TGTGCCAGAAGCGCCCGGACAGGAGTGGATGAAAAACTGTTTTTT. Its translation: CARSARTGVDEKLFF.

This clonotype has more than one count but fewer than ten. The V gene is TRBV12-3 or TRBV12-4, the J gene TRBJ2-2; D is unresolved. CDR3 length equals 12 residues. With 3 bases removed from V and 6 bases from J, the gap between germline ends came to 5 bases. In DNA form, the CDR3 reads TGTGCCAGCAGTTTTAGCCCCGGGGAGCTGTTTTTT. It encodes CASSFSPGELFF.

This clonotype was recorded once. V gene TRBV20-1 combines with J gene TRBJ1-5, with 7 bases matching TRBD1. The germline V gene encodes CDR1 DFQATT and CDR2 SNEGSKA (reference sequence). With 1 base clipped from V and 0 bases from J, the junction kept 12 bases outside the gene matches. The CDR3 spans 18 residues. The CDR3 protein is CSARVGTTGQHSNQPQHF. In DNA form, the CDR3 reads TGCAGTGCTAGAGTTGGCACGACGGGACAGCATAGCAATCAGCCCCAGCATTTT.

This chain uses TRBV7-3 with TRBJ1-3; 7 nucleotides line up with TRBD1. The CDR3 has 19 amino acids. V trimming: 3 bases; J trimming: 2 bases; junction bases outside the gene matches: 16. In germline, CDR1 is SGHTA, CDR2 FQGTGA. CDR3 amino acids: CASSFGPGQSVKTGNTIYF. For the CDR3, the DNA is TGTGCCAGCAGCTTTGGACCGGGACAGAGCGTAAAAACTGGAAACACCATATATTTT. Drawing the rest from reference TRBV7-3 and TRBJ1-3, the complete variable domain is GAGVSQTPSNKVTEKGKYVELRCDPISGHTALYWYRQSLGQGPEFLIYFQGTGAADDSGLPNDRFFAVRPEGSVSTLKIQRTERGDSAVYLCASSFGPGQSVKTGNTIYFGEGSWLTVV.

V usage is TRBV4-1 and J usage is TRBJ2-3; no firm D call. This CDR3 contains 16 residues. V was shortened by 4 bases and J by 2 bases, with 16 bases between the two germline ends. Germline V gene lookup returns CDR1 MGHRA and CDR2 YSYEKL. CDR3: CASSRAEVWDTDTQYF. In nucleotides, the CDR3 is TGCGCCAGCAGCCGGGCTGAGGTATGGGACACAGATACGCAGTATTTT.

This clonotype was seen only a few times. The chain has TRBV10-3 and TRBJ1-1, with D unresolved. Trimming cost V 0 bases and J 1 base, with 12 bases left between them. CDR3 length equals 16 residues. CDR1 is ENHRY, CDR2 SYGVKD, per germline. The CDR3 sequence: CAISESWEGQNTEAFF. The CDR3 nucleotides are TGTGCCATCAGTGAGTCGTGGGAAGGGCAGAACACTGAAGCTTTCTTT.

This clonotype was detected only a few times. The gene calls are TRBV19 and TRBJ1-5; tentative D call: TRBD1 (5 bases). Trimming removed 4 bases from V and 5 bases from J, with 15 bases in between. The CDR3 has 15 residues. Germline lookup yields CDR1 LNHDA and CDR2 SQIVND (reference sequence). The CDR3 region has the DNA TGTGCCAGTAGTAAGGGCCCAGGGCGCTATCAGCCCCAGCATTTT. Translated, it gives CASSKGPGRYQPQHF. The full variable domain, rest sourced from reference TRBV19 and TRBJ1-5, is DGGITQSPKYLFRKEGQNVTLSCEQNLNHDAMYWYRQDPGQGLRLIYYSQIVNDFQKGDIAEGYSVSREKKESFPLTVTSAQKNPTAFYLCASSKGPGRYQPQHFGDGTRLSIL.

This sequence joins TRBV28 and TRBJ1-1; no reliable D call. Per germline, CDR1 MDHEN and CDR2 SYDVKM. The CDR3 consists of 17 residues. Between the trimmed V and J ends, which lost 3 bases and 4 bases, there was a span of 21 bases. CDR3 nucleotides: TGTGCCAGCAGTTTTGATCGGACTCACCGGGGTGGCACTGAAGCTTTCTTT. Amino acid sequence: CASSFDRTHRGGTEAFF.

For this clonotype: Germline is not matched at one junction end, which may reflect a read error. In DNA, the CDR3 is TGTGCCACCAGTACCCGGCCCCAGCGGGTGGTTAGCACAGATACGCAGTATTTT. As protein: CATSTRPQRVVSTDTQYF. The rearrangement joins TRBV10-3 to TRBJ2-3, with D possibly matching TRBD2 (6 bases). The CDR3 has 18 amino acids. In germline, CDR1 is ENHRY, CDR2 SYGVKD.

This clonotype has a handful of counts. The V call is TRBV19, the J call TRBJ2-1; tentative D call: TRBD1 (5 bases). The CDR3 totals 14 residues. Germline loops: CDR1 LNHDA, CDR2 SQIVND (reference sequence). Trimming cost V 3 bases and J 8 bases, with 14 bases left between them. CDR3 sequence: CASSIPSKGYEQFF. In DNA form, the CDR3 reads TGTGCCAGTAGTATCCCCAGTAAGGGGTATGAGCAGTTCTTC.

This clonotype was seen many times. This chain links TRBV4-1 with TRBJ1-6; 7 nucleotides line up with TRBD1. CDR1 MGHRA and CDR2 YSYEKL come from the germline V gene. Losses at the gene ends were 4 bases for V and 10 bases for J; bases not matched to a gene: 7. CDR3 size: 14 residues. For the CDR3, the DNA is TGCGCCAGCAGCCTTGACAGGGTCGGCTCACCCCTCCACTTT. It codes for CASSLDRVGSPLHF.